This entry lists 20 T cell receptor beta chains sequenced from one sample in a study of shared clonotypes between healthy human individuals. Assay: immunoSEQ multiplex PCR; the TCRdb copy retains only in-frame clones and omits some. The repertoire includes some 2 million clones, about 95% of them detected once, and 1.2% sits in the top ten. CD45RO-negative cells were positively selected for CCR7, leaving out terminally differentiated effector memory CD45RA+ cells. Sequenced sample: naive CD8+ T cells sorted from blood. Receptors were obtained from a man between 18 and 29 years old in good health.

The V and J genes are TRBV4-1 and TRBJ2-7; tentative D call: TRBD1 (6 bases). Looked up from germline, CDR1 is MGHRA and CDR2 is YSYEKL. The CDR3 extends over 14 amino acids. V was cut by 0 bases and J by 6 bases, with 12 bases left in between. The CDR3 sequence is CASSQEQGSGEQYF. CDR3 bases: TGCGCCAGCAGCCAAGAACAGGGATCTGGCGAGCAGTACTTC.

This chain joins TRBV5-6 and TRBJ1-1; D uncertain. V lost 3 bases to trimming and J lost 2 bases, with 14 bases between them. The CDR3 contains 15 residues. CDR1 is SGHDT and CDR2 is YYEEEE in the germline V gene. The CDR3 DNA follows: TGTGCCAGCAGCTCGGACGATGGGGAAAACACTGAAGCTTTCTTT. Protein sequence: CASSSDDGENTEAFF. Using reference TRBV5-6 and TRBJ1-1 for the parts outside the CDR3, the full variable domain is DAGVTQSPTHLIKTRGQQVTLRCSPKSGHDTVSWYQQALGQGPQFIFQYYEEEERQRGNFPDRFSGHQFPNYSSELNVNALLLGDSALYLCASSSDDGENTEAFFGQGTRLTVV.

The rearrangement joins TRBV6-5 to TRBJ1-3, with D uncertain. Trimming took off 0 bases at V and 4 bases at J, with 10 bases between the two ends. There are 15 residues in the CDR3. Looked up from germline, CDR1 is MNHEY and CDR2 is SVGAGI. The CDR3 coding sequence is TGTGCCAGCAGTTACTCGAGTGATGGAGGAAACACCATATATTTT. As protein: CASSYSSDGGNTIYF.

CDR3 in DNA: TGTGCCAGCAAGCTCTGGACAGCCTCGGAGGCCAACGTCCTGACTTTC. Amino acids: CASKLWTASEANVLTF. The rearrangement joins TRBV27 to TRBJ2-6, with D maybe TRBD1 (6 bases). The CDR3 spans 16 residues. V was clipped by 7 bases and J by 6 bases, with 19 bases between them. Per germline, CDR1 MNHEY and CDR2 SMNVEV (reference sequence).

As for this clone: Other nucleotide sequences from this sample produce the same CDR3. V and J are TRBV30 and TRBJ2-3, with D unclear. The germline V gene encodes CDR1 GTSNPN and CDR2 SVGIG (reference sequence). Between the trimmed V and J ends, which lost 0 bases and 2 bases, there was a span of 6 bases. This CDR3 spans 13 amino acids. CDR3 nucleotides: TGTGCCTGGAGTGTACGAAACACAGATACGCAGTATTTT. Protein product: CAWSVRNTDTQYF.

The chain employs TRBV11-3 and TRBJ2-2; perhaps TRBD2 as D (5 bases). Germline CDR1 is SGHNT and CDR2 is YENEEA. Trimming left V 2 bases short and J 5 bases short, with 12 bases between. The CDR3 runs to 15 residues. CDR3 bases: TGTGCCAGCAGCTTATTCCGGGGTAGTACCGGGGAGCTGTTTTTT. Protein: CASSLFRGSTGELFF.

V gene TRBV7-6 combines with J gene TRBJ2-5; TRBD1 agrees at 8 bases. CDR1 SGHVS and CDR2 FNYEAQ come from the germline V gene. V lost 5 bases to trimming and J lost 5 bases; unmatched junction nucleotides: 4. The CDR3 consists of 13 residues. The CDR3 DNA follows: TGTGCCAGCAGCCCGACAGGGGTGGAGACCCAGTACTTC. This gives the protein CASSPTGVETQYF.

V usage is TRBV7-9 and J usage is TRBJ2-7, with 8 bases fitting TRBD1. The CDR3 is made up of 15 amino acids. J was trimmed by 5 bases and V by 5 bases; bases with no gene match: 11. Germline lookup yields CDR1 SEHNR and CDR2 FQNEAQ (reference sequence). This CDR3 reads CASSAVGQGFHEQYF. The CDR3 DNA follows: TGTGCCAGCAGCGCGGTTGGACAGGGTTTCCACGAGCAGTACTTC.

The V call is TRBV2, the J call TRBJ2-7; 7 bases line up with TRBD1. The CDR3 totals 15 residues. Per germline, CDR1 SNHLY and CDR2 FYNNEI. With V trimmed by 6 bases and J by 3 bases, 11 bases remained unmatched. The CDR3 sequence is CASSSDREGDYEQYF. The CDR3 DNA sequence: TGTGCCAGCAGCTCCGACAGGGAAGGGGACTACGAGCAGTACTTC.

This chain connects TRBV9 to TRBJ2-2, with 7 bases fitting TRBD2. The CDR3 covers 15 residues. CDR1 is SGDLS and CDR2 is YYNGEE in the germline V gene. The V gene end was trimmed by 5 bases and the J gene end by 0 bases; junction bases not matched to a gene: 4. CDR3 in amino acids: CASSWEGTNTGELFF. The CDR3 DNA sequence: TGTGCCAGCAGTTGGGAGGGGACGAACACCGGGGAGCTGTTTTTT.

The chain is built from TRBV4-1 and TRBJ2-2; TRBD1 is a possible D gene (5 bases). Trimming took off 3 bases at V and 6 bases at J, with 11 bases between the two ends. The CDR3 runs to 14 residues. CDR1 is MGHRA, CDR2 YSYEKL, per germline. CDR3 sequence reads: CASSHRAGPGELFF. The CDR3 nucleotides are TGCGCCAGCAGCCATCGGGCAGGGCCCGGGGAGCTGTTTTTT.

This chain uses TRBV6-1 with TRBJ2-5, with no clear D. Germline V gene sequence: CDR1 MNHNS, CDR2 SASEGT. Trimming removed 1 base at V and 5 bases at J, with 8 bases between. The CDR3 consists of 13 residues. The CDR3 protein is CASSEGFRETQYF. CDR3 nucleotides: TGTGCCAGCAGTGAAGGGTTTCGGGAGACCCAGTACTTC.

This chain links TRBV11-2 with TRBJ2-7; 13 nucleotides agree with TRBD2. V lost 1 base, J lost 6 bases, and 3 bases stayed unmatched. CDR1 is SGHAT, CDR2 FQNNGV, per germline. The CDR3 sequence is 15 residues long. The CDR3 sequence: CASSLARLAGGEQYF. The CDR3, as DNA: TGTGCCAGCAGCTTAGCCCGACTAGCGGGAGGCGAGCAGTACTTC. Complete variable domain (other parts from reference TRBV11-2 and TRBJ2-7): EAGVAQSPRYKIIEKRQSVAFWCNPISGHATLYWYQQILGQGPKLLIQFQNNGVVDDSQLPKDRFSAERLKGVDSTLKIQPAKLEDSAVYLCASSLARLAGGEQYFGPGTRLTVT.

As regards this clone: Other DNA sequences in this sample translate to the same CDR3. CDR3 nucleotide sequence: TGTGCCAGCAGCGTGGGGAGTGCCTACGAGCAGTACTTC. Amino acids: CASSVGSAYEQYF. The V call is TRBV5-6, the J call TRBJ2-7; tentatively, D is TRBD2 (5 bases). There are 13 residues in the CDR3. Germline V gene data show CDR1 as SGHDT and CDR2 as YYEEEE. Trimming removed 4 bases from V and 2 bases from J, with 10 bases in between.

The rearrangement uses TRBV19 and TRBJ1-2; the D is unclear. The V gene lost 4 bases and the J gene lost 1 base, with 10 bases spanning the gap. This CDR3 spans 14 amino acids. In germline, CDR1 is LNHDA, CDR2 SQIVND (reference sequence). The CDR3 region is CASSNPSINYGYTF. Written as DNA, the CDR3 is TGTGCCAGTAGTAACCCCAGCATTAACTATGGCTACACCTTC.

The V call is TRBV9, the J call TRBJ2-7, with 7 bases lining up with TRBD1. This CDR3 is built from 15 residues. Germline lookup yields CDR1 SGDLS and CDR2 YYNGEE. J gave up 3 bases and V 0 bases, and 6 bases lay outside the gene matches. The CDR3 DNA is TGTGCCAGCAGCGTAGAAGACAGGGAAGTCTACGAGCAGTACTTC. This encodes CASSVEDREVYEQYF.

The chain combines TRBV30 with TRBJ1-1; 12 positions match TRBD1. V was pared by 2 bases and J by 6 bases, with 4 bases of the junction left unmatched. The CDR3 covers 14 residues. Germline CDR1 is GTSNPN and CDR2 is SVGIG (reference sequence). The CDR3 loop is CAWSTGQGASEAFF. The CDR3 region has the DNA TGTGCCTGGAGTACGGGACAGGGGGCCTCTGAAGCTTTCTTT.

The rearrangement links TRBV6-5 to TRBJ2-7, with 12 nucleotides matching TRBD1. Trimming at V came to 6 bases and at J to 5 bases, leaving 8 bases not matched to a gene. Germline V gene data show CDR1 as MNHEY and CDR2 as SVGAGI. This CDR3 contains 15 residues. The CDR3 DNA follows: TGTGCCAGCAGGGGCAACCGGGACAGGGGGCACGAGCAGTACTTC. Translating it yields CASRGNRDRGHEQYF.

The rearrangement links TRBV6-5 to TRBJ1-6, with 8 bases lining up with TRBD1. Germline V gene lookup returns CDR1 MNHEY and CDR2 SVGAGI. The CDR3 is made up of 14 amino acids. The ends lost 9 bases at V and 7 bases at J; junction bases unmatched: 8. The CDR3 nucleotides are TGTGCCAGGCGGACCGGACAGGGAAATTCACCCCTCCACTTT. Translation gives CARRTGQGNSPLHF.

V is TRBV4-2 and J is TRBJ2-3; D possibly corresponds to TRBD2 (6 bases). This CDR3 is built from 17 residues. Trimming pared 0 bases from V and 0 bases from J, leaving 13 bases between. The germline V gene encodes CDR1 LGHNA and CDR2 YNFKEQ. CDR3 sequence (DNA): TGTGCCAGCAGCCAAGATTCCCTAGCGCTCAGCACAGATACGCAGTATTTT. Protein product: CASSQDSLALSTDTQYF.